The clone carrying this T cell receptor (beta chain) was seen ten or more times. The antigen is undetermined. The data originate from a study of Graves' ophthalmopathy and Graves' hyperthyroidism. Study findings and constraints: Most thyroid clonotypes with frequency above 0.001 were detected in blood too.

Germline V gives CDR1 LNHDA, CDR2 SQIVND (reference sequence). The CDR3 is made up of 15 amino acids. V was cut by 1 base and J by 4 bases, with 14 bases left in between. The diagnosis was founded upon clinical symptoms, serum thyroxine, TRAb, thyroid ultrasound and orbital computed tomography. The sequenced template was RNA, covering the TCR beta CDR3 region. The workflow started with a first-round RT-PCR run with HTBI primers and then moved on to a second-round multiplex PCR. TCRdb fed the multiplex PCR reads into MiXCR, producing one record per CDR3 protein. This sample has fewer than 400,000 distinct CDR3 sequences, with about 17% found just once.

The chain has TRBV19 and TRBJ2-7; weak D call: TRBD2 (6 bases). The sample taken for sequencing was peripheral blood. The origin of this receptor is a woman in her late teens or twenties with Graves' ophthalmopathy. Here the CDR3 reads CASSIGATSSYEQYF. As DNA, the CDR3 is TGTGCCAGTAGTATAGGAGCGACTAGTTCGTACGAGCAGTACTTC.